The 25 T cell receptor beta chains below all came from one sample that was sequenced in a study of early T cells in non-severe SARS-CoV-2 infection. TCRdb fed the 5' RACE reads into MiXCR, producing one record per CDR3 protein. The data hold 60,000 to 75,000 distinct CDR3 sequences, with roughly an eighth observed a single time. Specimen: whole blood, collected at baseline. These receptors were obtained from an adult who was a healthcare worker with PCR-confirmed SARS-CoV-2 infection or an uninfected control (not recorded which).

This clonotype has only a few counts. The gene calls are TRBV12-3 or TRBV12-4 and TRBJ1-6, with D possibly TRBD1 on 5 matching bases. The CDR3 length is 14 residues. V was trimmed by 4 bases and J by 2 bases, leaving 6 bases between them. The CDR3 here is CASSSTAYNSPLHF. Here the CDR3 DNA reads TGTGCCAGCAGTTCGACAGCCTATAATTCACCCCTCCACTTT.

A few counts support this clonotype. This chain joins TRBV12-3 or TRBV12-4 and TRBJ1-1; possibly TRBD1 for D (5 bases). This CDR3 has 16 residues. Trimming removed 3 bases from V and 1 base from J, with 15 bases in between. The CDR3 region is CASSFRGGLRNTEAFF. The CDR3 region has the DNA TGTGCCAGCAGTTTTAGGGGAGGGCTCCGGAACACTGAAGCTTTCTTT.

The chain links TRBV6-2 or TRBV6-3 to TRBJ2-1, with 7 nucleotides matching TRBD2. The CDR3 has 16 amino acids. Germline V gene lookup returns CDR1 MNHEY and CDR2 SVGEGT. Losses at the gene ends were 2 bases for V and 8 bases for J; bases not matched to a gene: 12. CDR3 loop: CASSYEAGTGRDEQFF. The CDR3 DNA follows: TGTGCCAGCAGTTACGAGGCGGGGACGGGGAGGGATGAGCAGTTCTTC.

By proportion, this clonotype is medium-sized. The chain employs TRBV9 and TRBJ2-3; no clear D gene. Trimming took off 2 bases at V and 5 bases at J, with 12 bases between the two ends. The CDR3 is 14 amino acids. Per the germline V gene, CDR1 is SGDLS and CDR2 is YYNGEE. CDR3 sequence reads: CASSVGGMVDTQYF. In DNA form, the CDR3 reads TGTGCCAGCAGCGTTGGCGGTATGGTAGATACGCAGTATTTT.

The V call is TRBV6-5, the J call TRBJ2-7, with 8 positions matching TRBD2. CDR1 is MNHEY and CDR2 is SVGAGI in the germline V gene. This CDR3 spans 15 amino acids. V lost 6 bases and J lost 5; bases outside the gene matches: 12. The CDR3 sequence is CASRRGFWRGDEQYF. In DNA, the CDR3 is TGTGCCAGCAGGCGCGGCTTTTGGCGGGGGGACGAGCAGTACTTC.

The sample holds a few counts of this clonotype. This sequence joins TRBV2 and TRBJ1-2; unclear D gene. The germline V gene has CDR1 SNHLY and CDR2 FYNNEI. Trimming left V 3 bases short and J 4 bases short, with 6 bases between. The CDR3 has 12 residues. CDR3 DNA sequence: TGTGCCAGCAGTGACCTATTCTATGGCTACACCTTC. This gives the protein CASSDLFYGYTF.

This clonotype was recorded at least ten times. The rearrangement joins TRBV6-2 or TRBV6-3 to TRBJ2-3; D may correspond to TRBD1 or TRBD2 (5 bases each). CDR1 is MNHEY, CDR2 SVGEGT, per germline. The CDR3 contains 14 residues. The V end was cut by 6 bases, the J end by 0 bases, with 10 bases between. DNA for the CDR3: TGTGCCAGCAGGGGACCCGCTAGCACAGATACGCAGTATTTT. Its translation: CASRGPASTDTQYF.

There are a few counts of this clonotype. The V and J genes are TRBV29-1 and TRBJ2-1, with 11 bases lining up with TRBD1. The trim removed 8 bases at V and 5 bases at J, leaving 5 bases unmatched. Germline CDR1 and CDR2: SQVTM and ANQGSEA. There are 13 residues in the CDR3. The CDR3 loop is CSFGTGGNNEQFF. DNA of the CDR3: TGCAGCTTCGGGACAGGGGGGAACAATGAGCAGTTCTTC.

As to this clonotype: A much more abundant neighbour one base away suggests this may be a read error. Because the CDR3 is missing its conserved closing phenylalanine or tryptophan, this is likely a read error. V and J are TRBV6-2 or TRBV6-3 and TRBJ1-2; 7 nucleotides agree with TRBD1. CDR1 is MNHEY, CDR2 SVGEGT, per germline. This CDR3 comprises 12 residues. Losses at the gene ends were 5 bases for V and 6 bases for J; bases not matched to a gene: 3. CDR3 nucleotides: TGTGCCAGCAGTAGAGGACAGGATGGCTACACCTCC. The encoded protein is CASSRGQDGYTS.

The genes are TRBV7-9 and TRBJ2-3; D may correspond to TRBD1 or TRBD2 (5 bases each). The CDR3 has 13 residues. Between the trimmed V and J ends, which lost 10 bases and 2 bases, there was a span of 13 bases. The germline V gene has CDR1 SEHNR and CDR2 FQNEAQ (reference sequence). As DNA, the CDR3 is TGTGCCACCGGGGACCGAATCACAGATACGCAGTATTTT. Amino acids: CATGDRITDTQYF. Based on the CDR3 plus reference TRBV7-9 and TRBJ2-3, the full variable domain is DTGVSQNPRHKITKRGQNVTFRCDPISEHNRLYWYRQTLGQGPEFLTYFQNEAQLEKSRLLSDRFSAERPKGSFSTLEIQRTEQGDSAMYLCATGDRITDTQYFGPGTRLTVL.

In its sample, this clonotype was seen a few times. The chain joins TRBV6-5 to TRBJ1-2; D perhaps matches TRBD1 (5 bases). Trimming pared 2 bases from V and 0 bases from J, leaving 10 bases between. Germline CDR1 and CDR2: MNHEY and SVGAGI. The CDR3 covers 15 residues. DNA of the CDR3: TGTGCCAGCAGTTACCTGGGACCGTCTAACTATGGCTACACCTTC. Translating gives CASSYLGPSNYGYTF.

In its sample, this clonotype was seen a few times. The chain combines TRBV27 with TRBJ2-1; D is perhaps TRBD2 (5 bases). Germline-derived CDR1 and CDR2 are MNHEY and SMNVEV (reference sequence). This CDR3 contains 14 residues. V dropped 6 bases and J dropped 0 bases, with 9 bases sitting between them. The CDR3 region has the DNA TGTGCCAGCAGGAGGGTAAGCTCCTACAATGAGCAGTTCTTC. Amino acids: CASRRVSSYNEQFF.

This chain joins TRBV7-9 and TRBJ2-7; D is possibly TRBD1 or TRBD2 (6 bases each). The germline V gene encodes CDR1 SEHNR and CDR2 FQNEAQ (reference sequence). The CDR3 has 13 residues. Trimming stripped 3 bases from V and 4 bases from J, with 10 bases between. In nucleotides, the CDR3 is TGTGCCAGCAGCTTTGGGGGGCAGTACGAGCAGTACTTC. Translating gives CASSFGGQYEQYF.

This clonotype was counted only a few times. The chain carries TRBV2 and TRBJ2-2, with a weak D call TRBD2 (5 bases). CDR1 and CDR2 from the germline V gene are SNHLY and FYNNEI. This CDR3 is built from 13 residues. The V end was cut by 6 bases, the J end by 4 bases, with 9 bases between. In DNA, the CDR3 is TGTGCCAGCAGATGGGAGTCCACCGGGGAGCTGTTTTTT. Protein product: CASRWESTGELFF.

The chain carries TRBV19 and TRBJ1-2; TRBD1 might be the D (5 bases). Germline V lookup: CDR1 LNHDA, CDR2 SQIVND (reference sequence). This CDR3 is built from 13 residues. V was clipped by 4 bases and J by 1 base, with 7 bases between them. This CDR3 reads CASSKGVNYGYTF. CDR3 DNA sequence: TGTGCCAGTAGTAAAGGGGTTAACTATGGCTACACCTTC.

This chain joins TRBV18 and TRBJ1-6; no clear D gene. This CDR3 region has 13 residues. V was trimmed by 6 bases and J by 7 bases, leaving 10 bases between them. Germline loops: CDR1 KGHSH, CDR2 LQKENI. The CDR3 loop is CASSPDRNSPLHF. Here the CDR3 DNA reads TGTGCCAGCTCCCCAGATAGGAATTCACCCCTCCACTTT.

This clonotype has more than one count but fewer than ten. V gene TRBV6-2 or TRBV6-3 combines with J gene TRBJ1-5; 7 bases fit TRBD1. Germline CDR1 MNHEY, CDR2 SVGEGT. J lost 4 bases, V lost 1 base, and 10 bases had no gene match. CDR3 length equals 17 residues. In nucleotides, the CDR3 is TGTGCCAGCAGTTACTTCTCAAGGACAGGCCGGAATCAGCCCCAGCATTTT. Translation: CASSYFSRTGRNQPQHF.

The J gene is TRBJ1-1, the V gene TRBV27; D unresolved. The CDR3 has 12 amino acids. Germline V lookup: CDR1 MNHEY, CDR2 SMNVEV (reference sequence). V was cut by 6 bases and J by 4 bases, with 9 bases left in between. CDR3 sequence (DNA): TGTGCCAGCAGCGTTGCGGGCACTGAAGCTTTCTTT. This encodes CASSVAGTEAFF.

This rearrangement joins TRBV6-6 to TRBJ1-5; D unclear. The CDR3 is 16 amino acids. V was pared by 6 bases and J by 4 bases, with 19 bases between. The germline V gene encodes CDR1 MNHNY and CDR2 SVGAGI (reference sequence). DNA for the CDR3: TGTGCCAGCAGCCTCCTACTAGGGAGTTTTAATCAGCCCCAGCATTTT. This translates into CASSLLLGSFNQPQHF.

The chain couples TRBV6-6 to TRBJ2-5, with D tentatively TRBD2 (6 bases). CDR3 length: 13 residues. V lost 9 bases and J 5 bases, leaving 16 bases between the germline ends. The germline gives CDR1 MNHNY, CDR2 SVGAGI (reference sequence). The CDR3 DNA reads TGTGCCAGTTCGGGACTGCAGAGGGAGACCCAGTACTTC. It encodes CASSGLQRETQYF.

This clonotype came up a few times. The chain combines TRBV29-1 with TRBJ1-1; TRBD1 is a possible D gene (5 bases). CDR1 and CDR2 (germline): SQVTM, ANQGSEA. Trimming left V 5 bases short and J 1 base short, with 8 bases between. The CDR3 covers 12 residues. CDR3 in amino acids: CSVLRENTEAFF. The CDR3 region has the DNA TGCAGCGTTCTCAGGGAGAACACTGAAGCTTTCTTT.

There are a few counts of this clonotype. DNA of the CDR3: TGTGCCAGCAGCTTAGTAGGGGACAGAGACACTGAAGCTTTCTTT. Translated, it gives CASSLVGDRDTEAFF. This chain uses TRBV7-9 with TRBJ1-1; 7 bases are shared with TRBD1. From germline, CDR1 is SEHNR and CDR2 FQNEAQ (reference sequence). The V segment lost 1 base and the J segment 3 bases; nucleotides outside the gene matches: 5. The CDR3 loop spans 15 amino acids.

At least ten counts were recorded for this clonotype. J is TRBJ2-3 and V is TRBV12-3 or TRBV12-4; the D is unclear. The CDR3 has 12 amino acids. Between the trimmed V and J ends, which lost 10 bases and 2 bases, there was a span of 10 bases. The CDR3 DNA sequence: TGTGCCAATCTCCGGGTCACAGATACGCAGTATTTT. This gives the protein CANLRVTDTQYF.

V and J are TRBV2 and TRBJ2-1, with D possibly matching TRBD1 (5 bases). This CDR3 spans 13 amino acids. The germline CDR1 and CDR2 sequences are SNHLY and FYNNEI. Trimming removed 7 bases from V and 5 bases from J, with 12 bases in between. CDR3 bases: TGTGCCAGCACCGCAGACAGCAACAATGAGCAGTTCTTC. Protein product: CASTADSNNEQFF.

This clonotype was detected a few times. The V and J genes are TRBV20-1 and TRBJ1-5; D ambiguous. The length of the CDR3 is 12 residues. Germline assignment: CDR1 DFQATT and CDR2 SNEGSKA (reference sequence). Trimming cost V 5 bases and J 2 bases, with 7 bases left between them. This CDR3 is CSAVYGNQPQHF. The CDR3 DNA reads as TGCAGTGCTGTCTATGGCAATCAGCCCCAGCATTTT.